These 5 T cell receptor beta chains came from one sample sequenced in a study of T cells after posttransplantation cyclophosphamide. Libraries were prepared by immunoSEQ multiplex PCR; TCRdb keeps only in-frame clonotypes and omits some of them. Sampling found about 10,000 clones, none seen once. Busulfan-fludarabine conditioning, marrow transplant, and cyclophosphamide on days +3 and +4 were administered. Sequencing used PBMCs, obtained 350 to 380 days after allogeneic stem cell transplant with posttransplant cyclophosphamide. Receptor source: a male patient in his fifties who received an allogeneic stem cell transplant from a related donor and was CMV-positive. Some T cells may trace back to the graft donor.

At least ten counts were recorded for this clone. The rearrangement joins TRBV27 to TRBJ2-7; D might be TRBD2 (6 bases). This CDR3 region has 14 residues. From germline, CDR1 is MNHEY and CDR2 SMNVEV (reference sequence). V lost 6 bases and J lost 2, with 14 bases in between. The CDR3 DNA reads TGTGCCAGCAGCCCCCAGACTAGAGCCTACGAGCAGTACTTC. It encodes CASSPQTRAYEQYF.

This clone was seen at least ten times. V is TRBV6-5 and J is TRBJ2-5, with a weak D call TRBD2 (5 bases). This CDR3 has 14 amino acids. Trimming pared 0 bases from V and 5 bases from J, leaving 10 bases between. CDR1 and CDR2 from the germline V gene are MNHEY and SVGAGI. The CDR3 DNA reads as TGTGCCAGCAGTTACTCGCCCCGGAGGGAGACCCAGTACTTC. It codes for CASSYSPRRETQYF.

This clone was found many times. The chain has TRBV9 and TRBJ1-1, with TRBD1 matching over 9 bases. Germline-derived CDR1 and CDR2 are SGDLS and YYNGEE. The CDR3 sequence is 15 residues long. V lost 3 bases to trimming and J lost 5 bases; unmatched junction nucleotides: 8. CDR3 nucleotides: TGTGCCAGCAGCGGAAACAGGGGGCTGGCGACTGAAGCTTTCTTT. Encoded protein: CASSGNRGLATEAFF.

This clone was detected ten times or more. The chain links TRBV2 to TRBJ2-3, with 9 positions matching TRBD2. The V segment lost 8 bases and the J segment 2 bases; nucleotides outside the gene matches: 8. The CDR3 is 15 residues long. CDR1 is SNHLY, CDR2 FYNNEI, per germline. Here the CDR3 reads CASPGLAGYTDTQYF. The CDR3 DNA reads TGTGCCAGCCCGGGGCTAGCGGGGTACACAGATACGCAGTATTTT.

This clone is judged medium-sized. The V call is TRBV5-4, the J call TRBJ1-2; D is perhaps TRBD1 (5 bases). CDR3 length: 15 residues. Germline CDR1 SGHNT, CDR2 YYREEE (reference sequence). Deletions cut 4 bases from V and 2 bases from J, with 15 bases between. The CDR3 spells CASSPKLAGNYGYTF. CDR3 bases: TGTGCCAGCAGCCCAAAGCTCGCAGGGAACTATGGCTACACCTTC.